This TCR beta chain was obtained from a study of T cell responses to AZD1222 COVID-19 vaccine. Study information: Second-dose recipients at about 4 or about 12 weeks were treated as one pooled group.

Whole-study results and caveats: Unmutated variant regions are reportedly the target of nearly half of TCRs that are spike-specific. With two AZD1222 doses given, Spike-specific TCR breadth and depth both rose.

The V end was cut by 4 bases, the J end by 8 bases, with 24 bases between. In germline, CDR1 is MDHEN, CDR2 SYDVKM. The CDR3 sequence is 18 residues long. Here immunoSEQ multiplex PCR was the method, and the copy in TCRdb shows in-frame clones only, minus some. The sample consists of around 180,000 clones, 94% of them appearing once. Comment on this clone: Its matching antigen is unknown.

Here the sequenced sample was peripheral blood, taken on day 0 of AZD1222 vaccination. This chain joins TRBV28 and TRBJ1-6, with D unclear. The origin of this receptor is an adult in good health. The CDR3 sequence is CASSSMETGKVRYSPLHF. CDR3 DNA: TGTGCCAGCAGTTCGATGGAAACCGGGAAAGTGAGGTATTCACCCCTCCACTTT. Full variable domain (missing parts from reference TRBV28 and TRBJ1-6): DVKVTQSSRYLVKRTGEKVFLECVQDMDHENMFWYRQDPGLGLRLIYFSYDVKMKEKGDIPEGYSVSREKKERFSLILESASTNQTSMYLCASSSMETGKVRYSPLHFGNGTRLTVT.